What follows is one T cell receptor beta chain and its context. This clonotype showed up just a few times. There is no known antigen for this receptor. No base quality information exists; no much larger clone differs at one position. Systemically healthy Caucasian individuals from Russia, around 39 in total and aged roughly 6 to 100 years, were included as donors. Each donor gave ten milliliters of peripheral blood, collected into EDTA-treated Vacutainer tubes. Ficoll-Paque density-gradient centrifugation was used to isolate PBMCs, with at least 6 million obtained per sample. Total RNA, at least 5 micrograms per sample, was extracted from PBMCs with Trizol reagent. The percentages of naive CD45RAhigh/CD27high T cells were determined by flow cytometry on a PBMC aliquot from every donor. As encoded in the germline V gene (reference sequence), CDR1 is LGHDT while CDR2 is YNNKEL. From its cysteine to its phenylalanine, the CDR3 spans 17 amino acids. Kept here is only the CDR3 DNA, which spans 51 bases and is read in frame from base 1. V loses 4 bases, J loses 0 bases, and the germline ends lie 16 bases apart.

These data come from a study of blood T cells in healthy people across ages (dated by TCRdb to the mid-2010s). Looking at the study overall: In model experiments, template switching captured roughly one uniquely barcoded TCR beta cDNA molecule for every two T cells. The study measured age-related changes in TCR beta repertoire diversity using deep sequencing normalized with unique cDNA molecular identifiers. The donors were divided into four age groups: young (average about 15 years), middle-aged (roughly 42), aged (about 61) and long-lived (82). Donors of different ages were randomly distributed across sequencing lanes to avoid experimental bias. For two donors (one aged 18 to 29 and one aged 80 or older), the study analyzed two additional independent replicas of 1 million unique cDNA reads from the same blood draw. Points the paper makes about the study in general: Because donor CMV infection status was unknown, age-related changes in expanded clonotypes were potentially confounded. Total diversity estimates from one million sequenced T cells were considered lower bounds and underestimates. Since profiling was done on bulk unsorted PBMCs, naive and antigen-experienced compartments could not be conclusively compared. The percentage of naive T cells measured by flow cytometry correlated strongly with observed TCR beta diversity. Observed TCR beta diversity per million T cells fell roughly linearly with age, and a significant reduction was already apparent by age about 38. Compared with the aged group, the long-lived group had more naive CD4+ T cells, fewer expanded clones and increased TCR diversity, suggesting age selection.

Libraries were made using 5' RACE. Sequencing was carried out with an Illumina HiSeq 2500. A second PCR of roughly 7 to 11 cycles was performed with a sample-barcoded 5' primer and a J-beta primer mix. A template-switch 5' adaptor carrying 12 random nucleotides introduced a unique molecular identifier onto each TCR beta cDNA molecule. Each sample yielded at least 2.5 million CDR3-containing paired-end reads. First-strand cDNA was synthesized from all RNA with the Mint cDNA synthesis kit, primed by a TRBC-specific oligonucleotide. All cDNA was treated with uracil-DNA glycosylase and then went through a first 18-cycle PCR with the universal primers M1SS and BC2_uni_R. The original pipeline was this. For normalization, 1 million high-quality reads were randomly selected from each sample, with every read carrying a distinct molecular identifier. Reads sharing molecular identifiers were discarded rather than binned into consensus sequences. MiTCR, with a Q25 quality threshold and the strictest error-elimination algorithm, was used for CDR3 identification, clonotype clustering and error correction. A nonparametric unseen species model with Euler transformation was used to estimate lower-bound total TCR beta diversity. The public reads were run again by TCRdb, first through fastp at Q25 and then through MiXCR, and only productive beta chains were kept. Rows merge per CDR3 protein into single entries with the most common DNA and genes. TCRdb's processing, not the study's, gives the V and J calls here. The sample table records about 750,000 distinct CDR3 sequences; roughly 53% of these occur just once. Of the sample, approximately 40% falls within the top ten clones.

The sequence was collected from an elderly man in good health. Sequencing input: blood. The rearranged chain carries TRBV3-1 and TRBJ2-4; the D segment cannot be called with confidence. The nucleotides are TGTGCCAGCAGCCCTATGCCAACACAGCTAGCCAAAAACATTCAGTACTTC. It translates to CASSPMPTQLAKNIQYF. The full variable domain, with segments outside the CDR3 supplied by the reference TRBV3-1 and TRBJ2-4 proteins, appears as DTAVSQTPKYLVTQMGNDKSIKCEQNLGHDTMYWYKQDSKKFLKIMFSYNNKELIINETVPNRFSPKSPDKAHLNLHINSLELGDSAVYFCASSPMPTQLAKNIQYFGAGTRLSVL.